This T cell receptor beta chain was recovered during a study of regulatory T cells in long-lasting Graves disease. HTBI primers from iRepertoire and Arm-PCR of CDR3 regions yielded the TCR beta libraries. TCRdb fed the multiplex PCR reads into MiXCR, producing one record per CDR3 protein. The sample lists around 400,000 distinct CDR3 sequences, 21% occurring once. This clonotype was observed a handful of times. The antigen is unknown. General study results and limits: When disease was persistent, TRBV28, TRBJ1-2 and TRBJ2-5 were the favored segments. Persistent-disease Graves' patients showed less TCR diversity than new cases. Persistent patients shared 2,741 public clonotypes among themselves. Newly diagnosed patients shared fewer, at 900 to 1,000.

Time point meaning: persistent/refractory GD, antithyroid drugs over 5 years with positive TRAb. After RNA was extracted from PBMCs, the TCR library was made from it. Staff drew approximately 9.9 milliliters of peripheral blood into EDTA tubes. This CDR3 is built from 13 residues. V was pared by 2 bases and J by 6 bases, with 7 bases between. CDR1 is MDHEN and CDR2 is SYDVKM in the germline V gene. This chain links TRBV28 with TRBJ2-2, with no clear D. The input for sequencing was peripheral blood mononuclear cells (PBMCs), taken when the disease was refractory, from a patient treated with antithyroid drugs. The sequence was collected from a female donor with Graves disease. CDR3 sequence reads: CASSLGSPGELFF. The CDR3 DNA follows: TGTGCCAGCAGTTTAGGGTCGCCCGGGGAGCTGTTTTTT.